The TCR beta chain described here comes from a study of T-cell memory formation after mild COVID-19. The overall study: In these data, TCR clusters were largely donor specific.

A 5'RACE reaction primed in the constant segment made cDNA libraries of TCR alpha and TCR beta, and these carried sample barcodes and UMIs. Using its own MiXCR run on the 5' RACE reads, TCRdb lists one record per CDR3 protein. The sample has under 600,000 distinct CDR3 sequences, about 22% seen once. The CDR3 spans 14 residues. From germline, CDR1 is DFQATT and CDR2 SNEGSKA (reference sequence). V lost 3 bases to trimming and J lost 4 bases, with 14 bases between them. In the case of this clonotype: Its antigen is as yet unknown.

Overall study findings and caveats: CD4+ contracting clones lay mainly in CM and EM, CD8+ ones in EMRA. Detection of some responders pre-infection suggested pre-existing cross-reactive memory T cells participated.

The sequenced sample was PBMCs or a T cell subset sorted from them (not recorded which). The clonotype comes from an adult woman who had mild COVID-19 (a few samples of this study predate the infection). Cell type and time point are not known. The rearrangement links TRBV20-1 to TRBJ2-3; D tentatively reads TRBD1 or TRBD2 (7 bases each). The CDR3 region is CSARGGGKADTQYF. CDR3 DNA sequence: TGCAGTGCTAGGGGAGGGGGCAAGGCAGATACGCAGTATTTT.